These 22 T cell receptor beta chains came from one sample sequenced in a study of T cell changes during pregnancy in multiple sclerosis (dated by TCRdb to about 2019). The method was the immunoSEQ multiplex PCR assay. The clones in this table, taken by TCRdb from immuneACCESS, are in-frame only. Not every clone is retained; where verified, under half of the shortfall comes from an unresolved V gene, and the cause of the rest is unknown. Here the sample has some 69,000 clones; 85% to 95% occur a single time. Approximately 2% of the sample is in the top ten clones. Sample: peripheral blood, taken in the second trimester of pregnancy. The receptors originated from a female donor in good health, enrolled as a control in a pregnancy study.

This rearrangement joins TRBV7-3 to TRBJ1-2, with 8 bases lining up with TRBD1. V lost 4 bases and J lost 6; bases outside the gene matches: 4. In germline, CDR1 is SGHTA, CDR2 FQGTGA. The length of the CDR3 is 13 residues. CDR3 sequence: CASSSGGLNGYTF. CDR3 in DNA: TGTGCCAGCAGCTCAGGGGGCTTGAATGGCTACACCTTC.

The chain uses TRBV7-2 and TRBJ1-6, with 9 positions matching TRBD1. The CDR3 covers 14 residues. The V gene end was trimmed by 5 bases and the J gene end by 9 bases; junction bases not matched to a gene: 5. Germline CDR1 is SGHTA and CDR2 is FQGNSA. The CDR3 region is CASSPDRGRSPLHF. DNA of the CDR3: TGTGCCAGCAGCCCGGACAGGGGACGTTCACCCCTCCACTTT. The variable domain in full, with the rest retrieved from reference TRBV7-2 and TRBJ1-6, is GAGVSQSPSNKVTEKGKDVELRCDPISGHTALYWYRQSLGQGLEFLIYFQGNSAPDKSGLPSDRFSAERTGGSVSTLTIQRTQQEDSAVYLCASSPDRGRSPLHFGNGTRLTVT.

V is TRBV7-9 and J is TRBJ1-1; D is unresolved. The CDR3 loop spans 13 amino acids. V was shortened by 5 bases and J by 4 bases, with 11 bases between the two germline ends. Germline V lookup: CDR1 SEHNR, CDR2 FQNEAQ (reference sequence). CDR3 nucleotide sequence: TGTGCCAGCAGCCCACCGGTGTTCACTGAAGCTTTCTTT. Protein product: CASSPPVFTEAFF.

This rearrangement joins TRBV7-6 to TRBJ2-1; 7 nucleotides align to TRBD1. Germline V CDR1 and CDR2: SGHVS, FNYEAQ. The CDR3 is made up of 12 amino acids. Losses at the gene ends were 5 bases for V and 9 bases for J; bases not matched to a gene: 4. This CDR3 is CASSTYRGEQFF. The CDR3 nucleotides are TGTGCCAGCAGCACCTACAGGGGTGAGCAGTTCTTC.

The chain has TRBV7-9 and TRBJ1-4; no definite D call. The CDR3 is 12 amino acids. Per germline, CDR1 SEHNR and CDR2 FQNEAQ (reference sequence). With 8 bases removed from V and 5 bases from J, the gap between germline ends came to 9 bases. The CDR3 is CASEAENEKLFF. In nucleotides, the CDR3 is TGTGCCAGCGAAGCTGAAAATGAAAAACTGTTTTTT. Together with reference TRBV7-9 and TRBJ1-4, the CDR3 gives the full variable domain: DTGVSQNPRHKITKRGQNVTFRCDPISEHNRLYWYRQTLGQGPEFLTYFQNEAQLEKSRLLSDRFSAERPKGSFSTLEIQRTEQGDSAMYLCASEAENEKLFFGSGTQLSVL.

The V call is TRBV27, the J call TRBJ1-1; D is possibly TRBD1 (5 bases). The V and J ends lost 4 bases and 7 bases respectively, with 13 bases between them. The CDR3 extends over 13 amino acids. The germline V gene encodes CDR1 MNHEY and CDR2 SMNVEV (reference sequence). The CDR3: CASSYRGRSEAFF. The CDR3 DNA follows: TGTGCCAGCAGTTACCGGGGGAGGAGTGAAGCTTTCTTT.

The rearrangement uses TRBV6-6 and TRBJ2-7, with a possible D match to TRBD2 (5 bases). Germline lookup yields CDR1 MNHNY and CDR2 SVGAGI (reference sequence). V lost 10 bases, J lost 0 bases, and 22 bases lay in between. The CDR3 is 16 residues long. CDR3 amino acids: CATKGEGTAGSYEQYF. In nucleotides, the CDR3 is TGTGCCACCAAAGGCGAGGGCACAGCCGGCTCCTACGAGCAGTACTTC.

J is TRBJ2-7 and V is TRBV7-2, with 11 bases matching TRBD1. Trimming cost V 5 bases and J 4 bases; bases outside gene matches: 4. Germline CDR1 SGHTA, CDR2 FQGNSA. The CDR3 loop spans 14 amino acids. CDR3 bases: TGTGCCAGCAGCCTCCGGGACAGGGGGTACGAGCAGTACTTC. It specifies CASSLRDRGYEQYF.

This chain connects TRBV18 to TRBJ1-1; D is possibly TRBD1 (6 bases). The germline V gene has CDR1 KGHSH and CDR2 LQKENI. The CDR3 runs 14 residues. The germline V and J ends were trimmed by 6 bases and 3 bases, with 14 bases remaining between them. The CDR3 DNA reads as TGTGCCAGCTCCCCGCGGGGGCAGCACACTGAAGCTTTCTTT. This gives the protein CASSPRGQHTEAFF.

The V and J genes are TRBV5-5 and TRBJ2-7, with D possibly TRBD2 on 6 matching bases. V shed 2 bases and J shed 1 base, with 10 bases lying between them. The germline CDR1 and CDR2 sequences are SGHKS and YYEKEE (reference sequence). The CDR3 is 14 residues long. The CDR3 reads CASSLGRQSYEQYF. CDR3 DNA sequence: TGTGCCAGCAGCTTAGGGAGGCAATCCTACGAGCAGTACTTC.

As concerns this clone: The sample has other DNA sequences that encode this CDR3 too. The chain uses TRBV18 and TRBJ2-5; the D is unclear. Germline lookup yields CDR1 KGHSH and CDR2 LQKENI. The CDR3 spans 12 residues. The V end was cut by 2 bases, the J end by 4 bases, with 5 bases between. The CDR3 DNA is TGTGCCAGCTCACCAGCCGGAGAGACCCAGTACTTC. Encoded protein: CASSPAGETQYF.

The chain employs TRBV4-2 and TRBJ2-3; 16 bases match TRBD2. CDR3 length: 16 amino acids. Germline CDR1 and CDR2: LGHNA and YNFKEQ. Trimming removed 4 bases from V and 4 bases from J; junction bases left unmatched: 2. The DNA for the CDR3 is TGTGCCAGCAGCCCGGGACTAGCGGGGGGGCCAGATACGCAGTATTTT. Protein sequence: CASSPGLAGGPDTQYF.

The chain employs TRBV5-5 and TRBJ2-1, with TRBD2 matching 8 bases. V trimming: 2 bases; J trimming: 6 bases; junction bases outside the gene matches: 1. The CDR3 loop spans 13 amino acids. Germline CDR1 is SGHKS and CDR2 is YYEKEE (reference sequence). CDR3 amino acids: CASSFTSGNEQFF. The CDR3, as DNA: TGTGCCAGCAGCTTTACTAGCGGCAATGAGCAGTTCTTC.

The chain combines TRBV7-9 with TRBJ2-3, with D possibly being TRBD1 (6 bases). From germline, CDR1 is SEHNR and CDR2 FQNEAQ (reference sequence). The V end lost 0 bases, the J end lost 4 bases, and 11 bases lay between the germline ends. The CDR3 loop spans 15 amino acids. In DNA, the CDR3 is TGTGCCAGCAGCTTAGCGGGGGCGGGCGCAGATACGCAGTATTTT. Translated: CASSLAGAGADTQYF.

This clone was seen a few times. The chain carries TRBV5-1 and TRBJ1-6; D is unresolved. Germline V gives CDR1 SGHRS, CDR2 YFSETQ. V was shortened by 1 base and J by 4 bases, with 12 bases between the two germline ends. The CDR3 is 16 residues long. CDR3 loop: CASSLTARTYNSPLHF. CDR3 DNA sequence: TGCGCCAGCAGCTTGACCGCCAGAACATATAATTCACCCCTCCACTTT.

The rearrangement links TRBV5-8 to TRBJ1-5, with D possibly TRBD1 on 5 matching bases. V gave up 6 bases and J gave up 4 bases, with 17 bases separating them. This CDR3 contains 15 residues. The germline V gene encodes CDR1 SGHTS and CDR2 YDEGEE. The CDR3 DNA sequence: TGTGCCAGCACCCCGGCGGGACGGGTGAATCAGCCCCAGCATTTT. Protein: CASTPAGRVNQPQHF.

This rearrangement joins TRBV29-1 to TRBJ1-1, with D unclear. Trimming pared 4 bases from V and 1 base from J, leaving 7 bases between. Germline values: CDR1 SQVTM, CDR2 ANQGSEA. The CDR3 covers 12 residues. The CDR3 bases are TGCAGCGTTGGGGCCCCGAACACTGAAGCTTTCTTT. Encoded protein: CSVGAPNTEAFF.

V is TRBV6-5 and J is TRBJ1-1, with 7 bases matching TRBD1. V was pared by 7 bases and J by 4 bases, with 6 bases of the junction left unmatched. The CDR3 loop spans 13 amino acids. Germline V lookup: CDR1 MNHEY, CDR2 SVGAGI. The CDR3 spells CASTDREFTEAFF. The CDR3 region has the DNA TGTGCCAGCACCGACAGGGAGTTCACTGAAGCTTTCTTT.

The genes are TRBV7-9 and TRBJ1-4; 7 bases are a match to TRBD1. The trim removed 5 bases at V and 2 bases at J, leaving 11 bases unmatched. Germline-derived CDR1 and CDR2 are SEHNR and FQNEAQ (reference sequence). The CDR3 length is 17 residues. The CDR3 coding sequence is TGTGCCAGCAGCCCTAGCGACAGGGTGGTTACTAATGAAAAACTGTTTTTT. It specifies CASSPSDRVVTNEKLFF.

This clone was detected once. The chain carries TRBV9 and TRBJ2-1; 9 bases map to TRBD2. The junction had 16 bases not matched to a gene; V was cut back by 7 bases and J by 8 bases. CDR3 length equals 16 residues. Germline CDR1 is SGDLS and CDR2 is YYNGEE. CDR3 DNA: TGTGCCAGCGGAGTGACCGGGGCGGGGGGGCTTGATGAGCAGTTCTTC. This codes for CASGVTGAGGLDEQFF.

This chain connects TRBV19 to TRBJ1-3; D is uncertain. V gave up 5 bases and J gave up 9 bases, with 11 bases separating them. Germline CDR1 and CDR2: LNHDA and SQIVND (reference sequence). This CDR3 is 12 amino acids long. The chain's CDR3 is CASSPRGSTIYF. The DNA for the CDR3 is TGTGCCAGTAGTCCCCGAGGGAGCACCATATATTTT.

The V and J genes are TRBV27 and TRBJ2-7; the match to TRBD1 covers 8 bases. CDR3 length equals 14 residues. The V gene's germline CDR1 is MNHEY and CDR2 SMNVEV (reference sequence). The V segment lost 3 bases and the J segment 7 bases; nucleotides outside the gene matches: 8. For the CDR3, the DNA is TGTGCCAGCAGTTTGGCAGGGGGCACTTGGGAGCAGTACTTC. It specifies CASSLAGGTWEQYF.